This T cell receptor (beta chain) came from a study of cytomegalovirus exposure and HLA in healthy donors. 13 Jbeta primers and 60 Vbeta primers were used for the PCR. The repertoire was sequenced with immunoSEQ multiplex PCR; TCRdb's copy has only in-frame clones and lacks some. The sample has fewer than 200,000 clones, roughly 81% seen once. The sample comprised PBMCs. This TCR was sampled from a man aged 18-30 years in good health and CMV-seropositive.

The CDR3 DNA follows: TGTGCCAGCAGCTTAGCAGGACAGGGTGTTGGAAACACCATATATTTT. Amino acids: CASSLAGQGVGNTIYF. The genes are TRBV7-2 and TRBJ1-3; 8 nucleotides align to TRBD1. Trimming removed 0 bases from V and 3 bases from J; junction bases left unmatched: 4. CDR1 and CDR2 (germline): SGHTA, FQGNSA. This CDR3 spans 16 amino acids.